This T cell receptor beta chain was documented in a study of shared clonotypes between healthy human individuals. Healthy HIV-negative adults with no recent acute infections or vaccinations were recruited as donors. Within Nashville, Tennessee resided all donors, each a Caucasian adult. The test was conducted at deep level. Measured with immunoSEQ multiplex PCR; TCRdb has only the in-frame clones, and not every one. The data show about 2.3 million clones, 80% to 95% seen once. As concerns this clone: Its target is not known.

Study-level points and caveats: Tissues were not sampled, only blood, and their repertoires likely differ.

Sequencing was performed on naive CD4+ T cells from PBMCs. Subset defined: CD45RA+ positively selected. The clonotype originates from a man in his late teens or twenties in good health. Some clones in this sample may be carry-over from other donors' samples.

The CDR3 DNA sequence: TGTGCCAGCAGTTTTCGGTACAGGGCGGGCTCCTACGAGCAGTACTTC. This gives the protein CASSFRYRAGSYEQYF. The rearrangement joins TRBV27 to TRBJ2-7; perhaps TRBD1 as D (6 bases). Trimming shortened V by 3 bases and J by 0 bases, and 15 bases separated the two germline ends. CDR3 length: 16 amino acids. CDR1 is MNHEY, CDR2 SMNVEV, per germline (reference sequence).